Described below is a single TCR beta chain sequence and its context. Its target is unknown. This entry comes from a study of cytomegalovirus exposure and HLA in healthy donors. Study context: Of the donors genotyped, several hundred in all, about 80% fell in the Caucasian-associated ancestry cluster. Notes on the study in general: Cytomegalovirus-associated TCR beta chains were listed, numbering 164.

With 60 Vbeta and 13 Jbeta primers, the PCR was carried out. As handled by the study authors: In a later analysis, some 10 million of 60 million to 80 million unique beta chains occurred in at least two donors. Using immunoSEQ multiplex PCR, the repertoire was profiled, and TCRdb retains in-frame clones only, with some absent. Clone size and V and J calls were adopted from that table, with D and trimming inferred from the DNA. The sample has about 190,000 clones; less than 85% are singletons. Each donor was nominally healthy when sampled (though unrecorded immune exposures were likely). The CDR3 runs 15 residues. Per the germline V gene, CDR1 is SGDLS and CDR2 is YYNGEE. V was cut by 2 bases and J by 0 bases, with 9 bases left in between.

This chain joins TRBV9 and TRBJ1-5; D unresolved. This TCR came from a man under 40 in good health and CMV-seropositive. Sequencing used PBMCs. The CDR3 loop is CASSVGSTSNQPQHF. For the CDR3, the DNA is TGTGCCAGCAGCGTGGGCAGCACTAGCAATCAGCCCCAGCATTTT.